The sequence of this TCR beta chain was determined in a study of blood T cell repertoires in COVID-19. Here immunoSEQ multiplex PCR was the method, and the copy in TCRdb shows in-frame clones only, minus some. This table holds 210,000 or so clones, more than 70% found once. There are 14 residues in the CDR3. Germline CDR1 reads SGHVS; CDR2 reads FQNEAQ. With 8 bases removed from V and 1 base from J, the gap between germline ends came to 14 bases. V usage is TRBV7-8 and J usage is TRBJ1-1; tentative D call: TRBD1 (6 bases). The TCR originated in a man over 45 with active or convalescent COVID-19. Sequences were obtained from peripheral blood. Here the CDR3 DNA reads TGTGCCAGCGGAAGGGACAATCCGAACACTGAAGCTTTCTTT. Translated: CASGRDNPNTEAFF.